This T cell receptor (beta chain) was captured by sequencing in a study of T cell changes during pregnancy in multiple sclerosis. The CDR3 length is 15 residues. Trimming removed 0 bases at V and 7 bases at J, with 15 bases between. The V gene's germline CDR1 is LGHNA and CDR2 YNFKEQ. Generated by immunoSEQ multiplex PCR, the TCRdb table keeps only in-frame clones and is missing some. The sample holds tens of thousands of clones, approximately 92% seen once. The specimen was peripheral blood, collected in the third trimester of pregnancy. The source of this sequence is a female donor in good health, enrolled as a control in a pregnancy study. V usage is TRBV4-2 and J usage is TRBJ1-1, with D perhaps matching TRBD1 (5 bases). As DNA, the CDR3 is TGTGCCAGCAGCCAAGATTGGGCGGGGGTTAATGAAGCTTTCTTT. Its protein product is CASSQDWAGVNEAFF.